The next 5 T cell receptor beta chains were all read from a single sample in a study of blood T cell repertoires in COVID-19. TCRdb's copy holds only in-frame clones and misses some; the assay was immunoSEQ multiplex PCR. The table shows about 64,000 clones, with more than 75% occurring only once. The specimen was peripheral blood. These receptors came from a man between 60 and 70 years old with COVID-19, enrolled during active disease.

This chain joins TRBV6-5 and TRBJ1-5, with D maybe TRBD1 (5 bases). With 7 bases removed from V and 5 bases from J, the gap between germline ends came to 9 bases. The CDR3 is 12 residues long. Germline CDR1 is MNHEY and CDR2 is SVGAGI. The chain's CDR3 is CASNTGYQPQHF. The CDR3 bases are TGTGCCAGCAATACAGGTTATCAGCCCCAGCATTTT.

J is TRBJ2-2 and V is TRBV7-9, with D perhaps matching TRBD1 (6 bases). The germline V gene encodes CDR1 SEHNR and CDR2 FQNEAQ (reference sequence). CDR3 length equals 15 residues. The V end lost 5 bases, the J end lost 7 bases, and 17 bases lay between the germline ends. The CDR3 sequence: CASSPTGLYIGELFF. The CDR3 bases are TGTGCCAGCAGCCCGACAGGACTGTACATCGGGGAGCTGTTTTTT.

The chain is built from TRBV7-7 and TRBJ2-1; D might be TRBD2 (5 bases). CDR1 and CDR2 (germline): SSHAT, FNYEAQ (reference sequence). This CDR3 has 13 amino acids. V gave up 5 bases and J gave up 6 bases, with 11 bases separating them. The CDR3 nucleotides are TGTGCCAGCAGCCCCGGACTCTTCAATGAGCAGTTCTTC. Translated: CASSPGLFNEQFF.

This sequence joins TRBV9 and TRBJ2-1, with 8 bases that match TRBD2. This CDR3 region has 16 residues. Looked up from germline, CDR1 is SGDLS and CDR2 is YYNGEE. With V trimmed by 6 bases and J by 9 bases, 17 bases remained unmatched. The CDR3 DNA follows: TGTGCCAGCACCATAGGGGGTGGTCTAGCGGGTACTGAGCAGTTCTTC. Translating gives CASTIGGGLAGTEQFF.

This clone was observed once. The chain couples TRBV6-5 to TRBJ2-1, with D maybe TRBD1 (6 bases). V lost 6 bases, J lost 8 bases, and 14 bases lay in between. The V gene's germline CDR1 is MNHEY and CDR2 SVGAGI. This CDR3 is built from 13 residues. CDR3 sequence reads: CASRGGRGYEQFF. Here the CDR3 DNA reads TGTGCCAGCAGAGGGGGTAGGGGTTATGAGCAGTTCTTC.